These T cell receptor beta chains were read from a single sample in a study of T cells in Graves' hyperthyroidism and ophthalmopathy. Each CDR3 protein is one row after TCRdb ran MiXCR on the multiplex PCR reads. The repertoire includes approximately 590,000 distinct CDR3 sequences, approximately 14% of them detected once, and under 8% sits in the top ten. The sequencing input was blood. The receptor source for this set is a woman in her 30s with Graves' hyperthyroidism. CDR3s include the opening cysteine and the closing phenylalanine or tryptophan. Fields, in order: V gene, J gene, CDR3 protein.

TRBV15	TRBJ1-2	CATSRDRQINYGYTF
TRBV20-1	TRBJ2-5	CKTAGGPTGETQYF
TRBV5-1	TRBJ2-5	CASSLAALQETQYF
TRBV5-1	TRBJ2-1	CASSLARVGLAVYNEQFF
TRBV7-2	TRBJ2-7	CASSPAGGRTYEQYF
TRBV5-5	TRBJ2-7	CASSLVARSSYEQYF
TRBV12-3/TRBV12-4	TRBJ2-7	CASSLDDRGYFYEQYF
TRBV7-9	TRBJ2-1	CASSLLARGYNEQFF
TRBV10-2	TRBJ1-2	CASSPAHNYGYTF
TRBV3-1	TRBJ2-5	CASRRLAGGEETQYF
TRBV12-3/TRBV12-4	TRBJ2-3	CASSLRASGSTDTQYF
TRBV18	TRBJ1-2	CASSPEVENYGYTF
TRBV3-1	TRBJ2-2	CASSQTRTGELFF
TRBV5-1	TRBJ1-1	CASSLVVMNTEAFF
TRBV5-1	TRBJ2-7	CASSLGSGMSYEQYF
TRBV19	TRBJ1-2	CASSIETGDHGYTF
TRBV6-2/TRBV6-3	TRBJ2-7	CASRMGGQGADEQYF
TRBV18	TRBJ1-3	CASSPLTEAQGNTIYF
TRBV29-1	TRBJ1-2	CSATAPNYGYTF
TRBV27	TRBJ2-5	CASGPRLAAQETQYF
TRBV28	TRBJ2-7	CASSPLSGLSYEQYF
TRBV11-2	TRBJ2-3	CASSLGGSNSDTQYF
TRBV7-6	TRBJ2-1	CASTKAVGGGSYNEQFF
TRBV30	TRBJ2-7	CAWSVPGLLSYEQYF
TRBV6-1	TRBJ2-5	CASNPSVTSGNQETQYF
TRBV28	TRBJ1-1	CASSLGGRTEAFF
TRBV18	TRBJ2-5	CASSPGSTETQYF
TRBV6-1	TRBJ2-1	CASRALAGLSYNEQFF
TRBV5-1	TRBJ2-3	CASSLAQERDTQYF
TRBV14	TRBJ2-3	CASSHERGGPTDTQYF
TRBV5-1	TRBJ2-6	CASSLIGTGAAFSGANVLTF
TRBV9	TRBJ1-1	CASSVGGSSTEAFF
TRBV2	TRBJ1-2	CASMSTRQDRDNYGYTF
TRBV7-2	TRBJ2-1	CASSVRGLAGVVEQFF
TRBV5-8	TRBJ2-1	CASSLGGLQVEQFF
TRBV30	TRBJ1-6	CAWSDPIGDNSPLHF
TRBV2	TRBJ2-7	CASSRRLAGPYEQYF
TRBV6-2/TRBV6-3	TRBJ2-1	CASSYSASGRGEQFF
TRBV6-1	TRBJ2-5	CASSGQGYKETQYF
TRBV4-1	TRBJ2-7	CASSQPGQPHYEQYF
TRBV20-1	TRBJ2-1	CSARDYYNEQFF
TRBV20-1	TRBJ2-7	CSASGGPLGDSYEQYF
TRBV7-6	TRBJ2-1	CASSLGPERGNEQFF
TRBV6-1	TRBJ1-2	CASSYRRLGYGYTF
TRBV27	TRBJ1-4	CASSGAGIEKLFF
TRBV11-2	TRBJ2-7	CASSFGGEGLTGAYSYEQYF
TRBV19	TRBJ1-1	CASSIRQGGNMNTEAFF
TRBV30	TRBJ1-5	CAWSAALLYQPQHF
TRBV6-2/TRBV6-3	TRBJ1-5	CASSRGGSHQPQHF
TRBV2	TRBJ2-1	CASNRAGGGSYNEQFF
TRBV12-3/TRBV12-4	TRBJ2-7	CASSHSGTASYEQYF
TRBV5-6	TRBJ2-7	CASSLDTGFGGGGHEQYF
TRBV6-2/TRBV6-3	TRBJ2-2	CASSRAGGLNTGELFF
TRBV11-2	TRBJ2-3	CASSLGVVPNVNTQYF